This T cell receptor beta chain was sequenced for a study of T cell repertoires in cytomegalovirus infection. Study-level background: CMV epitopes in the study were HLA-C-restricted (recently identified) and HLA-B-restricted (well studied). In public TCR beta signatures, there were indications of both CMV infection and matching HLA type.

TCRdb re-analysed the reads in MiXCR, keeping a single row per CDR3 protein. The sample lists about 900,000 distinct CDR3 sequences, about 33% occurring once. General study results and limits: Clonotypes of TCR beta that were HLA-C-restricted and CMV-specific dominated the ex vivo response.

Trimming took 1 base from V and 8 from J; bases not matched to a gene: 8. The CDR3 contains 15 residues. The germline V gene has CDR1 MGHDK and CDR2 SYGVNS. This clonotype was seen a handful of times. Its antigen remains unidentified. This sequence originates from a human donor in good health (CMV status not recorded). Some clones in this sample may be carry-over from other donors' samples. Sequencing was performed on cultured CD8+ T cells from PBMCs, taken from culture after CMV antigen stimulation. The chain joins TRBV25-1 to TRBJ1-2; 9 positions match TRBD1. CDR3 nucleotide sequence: TGTGCCAGCAGTGAATTTATGAGGACAGGGGTAGGCTACACCTTC. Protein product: CASSEFMRTGVGYTF.